This T cell receptor (beta chain) was documented in a study of neoadjuvant nivolumab and ipilimumab in lung cancer. Background on the study: Patients got nivolumab 3 mg/kg on days 1, 15 and 29; combination added ipilimumab 1 mg/kg day 1.

Points from the study as a whole: TCR clonality did not significantly correlate with pathologic tumor regression. TCR receptors were sequenced in few samples.

The method was immunoSEQ multiplex PCR; TCRdb's version includes in-frame clones alone and lacks a portion of them. Of approximately 17,000 clones in the sample, more than 75% were seen once. Points on this clone: Its antigen is currently unknown.

The CDR3 is 11 residues long. Germline lookup yields CDR1 SNHLY and CDR2 FYNNEI. V lost 7 bases and J lost 2, with 4 bases in between. J is TRBJ2-3 and V is TRBV2; D not resolved. This sequence originates from an adult with non-small cell lung cancer. The sequencing used tumor tissue, collected after neoadjuvant nivolumab, alone or with ipilimumab, at or shortly before surgery. The chain's CDR3 is CASTVTDTQYF. The CDR3 DNA reads as TGTGCCAGCACTGTCACAGATACGCAGTATTTT. Variable domain in full (rest from reference TRBV2 and TRBJ2-3): EPEVTQTPSHQVTQMGQEVILRCVPISNHLYFYWYRQILGQKVEFLVSFYNNEISEKSEIFDDQFSVERPDGSNFTLKIRSTKLEDSAMYFCASTVTDTQYFGPGTRLTVL.